This T cell receptor beta chain is drawn from a study of T-cell reconstitution after alpha-beta-depleted transplantation in children. A library of TCRbeta sequences, prepared with unique molecular identifiers, was generated. Via MiXCR, TCRdb re-called the PCR reads, giving one row per CDR3 protein. The table includes around 960,000 distinct CDR3 sequences, less than 30% detected once. Whole-study results and caveats: T cells produced anew were the main source of T-cell counts and diversity one year after transplant. At around two months after transplant, the alpha-beta T cells were reportedly derived from several hundred expanded clones that came from non-depleted graft cells. Surviving recipient T cells and thymic progenitors accounted for the high day-60 TCRbeta diversity observed in some patients.

Concerning this clonotype itself: The target antigen is unknown.

The germline CDR1 and CDR2 sequences are LGHNA and YNFKEQ. This CDR3 has 16 residues. V lost 7 bases and J lost 2, with 19 bases in between. This chain links TRBV4-2 with TRBJ2-3; no clear D gene. The sample in question was PBMCs, mostly from graft donor cells, obtained 360 days after TCRalphabeta/CD19-depleted stem cell transplant. The source is a boy younger than two who had a stem cell transplant for SCID, so the T cells may come from the graft donor. CDR3 nucleotide sequence: TGTGCCAGCACCTCAAGGGAACGGGCTTCCACAGATACGCAGTATTTT. Translated, it gives CASTSRERASTDTQYF.